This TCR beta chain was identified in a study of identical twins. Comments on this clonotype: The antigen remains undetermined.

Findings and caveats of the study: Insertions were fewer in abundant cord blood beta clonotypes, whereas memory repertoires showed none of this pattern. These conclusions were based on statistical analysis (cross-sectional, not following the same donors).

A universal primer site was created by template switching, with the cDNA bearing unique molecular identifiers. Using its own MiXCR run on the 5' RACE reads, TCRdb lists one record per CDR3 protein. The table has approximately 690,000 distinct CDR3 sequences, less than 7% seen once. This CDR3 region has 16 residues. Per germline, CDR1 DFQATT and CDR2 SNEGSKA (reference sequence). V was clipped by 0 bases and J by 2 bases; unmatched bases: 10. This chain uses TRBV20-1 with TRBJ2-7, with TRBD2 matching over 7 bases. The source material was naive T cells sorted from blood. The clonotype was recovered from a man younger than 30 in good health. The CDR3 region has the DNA TGCAGTGCTAGAGAATTAGTGGCGGGAGCCCCCTACGAGCAGTACTTC. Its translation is CSARELVAGAPYEQYF.